This entry lists 17 T cell receptor beta chains sequenced from one sample in a study of shared clonotypes between healthy human individuals. TCRdb's table, derived via immunoSEQ multiplex PCR, lists solely in-frame clones and lacks some. The table lists over 850,000 clones, approximately 80% of them singletons. Sequenced sample: memory CD4+ T cells from PBMCs. Subset indicated: CD45RA-negative fraction. These receptors were taken from a man aged 18-30 years in good health. Some clones in this sample may be carry-over from other donors' samples.

This rearrangement joins TRBV2 to TRBJ2-7, with 8 bases that match TRBD1. The CDR3 extends over 13 amino acids. Germline CDR1 and CDR2: SNHLY and FYNNEI. The J segment lost 6 bases and the V segment lost 6 bases, leaving 7 bases of the junction unmatched. The CDR3 DNA is TGTGCCAGCAGCGAGGACAGGGACCGCGAGCAGTACTTC. Its protein is CASSEDRDREQYF.

On this clone itself: A read error may be the cause here, since a much bigger clone is one base away. The same CDR3 arises from other DNA sequences in this sample as well. The V and J genes are TRBV7-9 and TRBJ2-1; no firm D call. V lost 0 bases to trimming and J lost 3 bases, with 0 bases between them. The CDR3 has 12 residues. Germline V gene sequence: CDR1 SEHNR, CDR2 FQNEAQ (reference sequence). The CDR3 nucleotides read TGTGCCAGCAGCTTAGCCTACAATGAGCAGTTCTTC. Encoded protein: CASSLAYNEQFF.

CDR3 protein: CASIPTSGRLNEQFF. The CDR3 DNA is TGTGCCAGTATCCCCACTAGCGGGAGGTTGAATGAGCAGTTCTTC. The chain carries TRBV19 and TRBJ2-1; 12 positions agree with TRBD2. With V trimmed by 7 bases and J by 7 bases, 8 bases remained unmatched. Germline assignment: CDR1 LNHDA and CDR2 SQIVND (reference sequence). CDR3 length equals 15 residues. Using reference TRBV19 and TRBJ2-1 for the parts outside the CDR3, the full variable domain is DGGITQSPKYLFRKEGQNVTLSCEQNLNHDAMYWYRQDPGQGLRLIYYSQIVNDFQKGDIAEGYSVSREKKESFPLTVTSAQKNPTAFYLCASIPTSGRLNEQFFGPGTRLTVL.

The rearrangement joins TRBV5-1 to TRBJ2-5; D is unresolved. Between the trimmed V and J ends, which lost 7 bases and 5 bases, there was a span of 12 bases. Germline CDR1 and CDR2: SGHRS and YFSETQ. The CDR3 consists of 12 residues. CDR3 region: CASSTGRETQYF. The CDR3 nucleotides are TGCGCCAGCTCGACGGGTCGTGAGACCCAGTACTTC.

V and J are TRBV6-5 and TRBJ1-1, with D possibly being TRBD1 (6 bases). The V and J ends lost 6 bases and 5 bases respectively, with 13 bases between them. Germline CDR1 reads MNHEY; CDR2 reads SVGAGI. CDR3 length equals 13 residues. The CDR3 reads CASRVTGRTEAFF. CDR3 bases: TGTGCCAGCAGAGTTACAGGGAGAACTGAAGCTTTCTTT.

The V call is TRBV25-1, the J call TRBJ1-1; tentative D call: TRBD1 (5 bases). V was cut by 2 bases and J by 6 bases, with 13 bases left in between. The V gene's germline CDR1 is MGHDK and CDR2 SYGVNS. This CDR3 region has 14 residues. The CDR3 protein is CASSEGHLSAEAFF. CDR3 DNA: TGTGCCAGCAGTGAAGGACACTTAAGCGCTGAAGCTTTCTTT. Full variable domain (remainder filled in from reference TRBV25-1 and TRBJ1-1): EADIYQTPRYLVIGTGKKITLECSQTMGHDKMYWYQQDPGMELHLIHYSYGVNSTEKGDLSSESTVSRIRTEHFPLTLESARPSHTSQYLCASSEGHLSAEAFFGQGTRLTVV.

The genes are TRBV27 and TRBJ2-7; tentative D call: TRBD2 (6 bases). The CDR3 extends over 16 amino acids. Germline loops: CDR1 MNHEY, CDR2 SMNVEV (reference sequence). Trimming took 3 bases from V and 0 from J, leaving 15 bases between them. The CDR3 nucleotides read TGTGCCAGCAGTTTCTTGAGTAGCGGCCCCTCCTACGAGCAGTACTTC. It is translated as CASSFLSSGPSYEQYF.

This clone was counted a single time. The chain joins TRBV14 to TRBJ2-1, with a tentative D call TRBD2 (5 bases). This CDR3 region has 15 residues. Deletions cut 1 base from V and 9 bases from J, with 16 bases between. Germline lookup yields CDR1 SGHDN and CDR2 FVKESK. This chain's CDR3 is CASSQAGLWASEQFF. CDR3 DNA: TGTGCCAGCAGCCAAGCGGGATTGTGGGCAAGTGAGCAGTTCTTC.

As regards this clone: The sample contains more than one DNA sequence encoding this CDR3. CDR3 nucleotide sequence: TGTGCCAGCTCACCATTGGATAGAAATCAGCCCCAGCATTTT. Translation gives CASSPLDRNQPQHF. The gene calls are TRBV18 and TRBJ1-5; D uncertain. CDR1 is KGHSH and CDR2 is LQKENI in the germline V gene. With 2 bases removed from V and 4 bases from J, the gap between germline ends came to 9 bases. The CDR3 loop spans 14 amino acids.

The rearrangement uses TRBV19 and TRBJ1-2; D may be TRBD1 (5 bases). V shed 5 bases and J shed 5 bases, with 18 bases lying between them. From germline, CDR1 is LNHDA and CDR2 SQIVND (reference sequence). This CDR3 contains 15 residues. The CDR3 loop reads CASSHTPGGEYGYTF. In DNA, the CDR3 is TGTGCCAGTAGTCATACCCCCGGGGGGGAATATGGCTACACCTTC. Looking up the rest from reference TRBV19 and TRBJ1-2 gives the full variable domain: DGGITQSPKYLFRKEGQNVTLSCEQNLNHDAMYWYRQDPGQGLRLIYYSQIVNDFQKGDIAEGYSVSREKKESFPLTVTSAQKNPTAFYLCASSHTPGGEYGYTFGSGTRLTVV.

The chain couples TRBV14 to TRBJ2-1, with 9 bases fitting TRBD1. Looked up from germline, CDR1 is SGHDN and CDR2 is FVKESK. This CDR3 contains 15 residues. V lost 0 bases to trimming and J lost 7 bases; unmatched junction nucleotides: 4. The CDR3 DNA sequence: TGTGCCAGCAGCCAAGACCGGACAGGGGCTAATGAGCAGTTCTTC. Its translation: CASSQDRTGANEQFF.

This chain connects TRBV10-2 to TRBJ1-2; 7 bases map to TRBD1. Germline V gene lookup returns CDR1 WSHSY and CDR2 SAAADI. CDR3 length equals 13 residues. J was trimmed by 7 bases and V by 6 bases; bases with no gene match: 8. CDR3 residues: CASSDRQGAGYTF. The CDR3 DNA reads TGCGCCAGCAGCGACCGACAGGGCGCTGGCTACACCTTC.

This clone was counted only a few times. The chain carries TRBV14 and TRBJ2-1, with 8 nucleotides matching TRBD2. The V gene's germline CDR1 is SGHDN and CDR2 FVKESK. The CDR3 consists of 14 residues. J lost 10 bases, V lost 3 bases, and 8 bases had no gene match. Here the CDR3 reads CASSHPGRAGEQFF. CDR3 coding DNA: TGTGCCAGCAGCCATCCCGGGAGGGCCGGGGAGCAGTTCTTC.

The chain links TRBV9 to TRBJ1-1; 7 nucleotides line up with TRBD1. After removal of 3 bases from V and 3 bases from J, the junction contained 2 bases not matched to a gene. The CDR3 totals 13 residues. Germline CDR1 and CDR2: SGDLS and YYNGEE. The CDR3 nucleotides read TGTGCCAGCAGCGCCAGGGGGGACACTGAAGCTTTCTTT. Translated: CASSARGDTEAFF.

Here the CDR3 DNA reads TGCGCCAGCAGCAGGGACAGTGCAACTAATGAAAAACTGTTTTTT. It encodes CASSRDSATNEKLFF. The chain links TRBV5-1 to TRBJ1-4, with 7 nucleotides matching TRBD1. CDR1 is SGHRS, CDR2 YFSETQ, per germline. The CDR3 spans 15 residues. The trim removed 4 bases at V and 0 bases at J, leaving 3 bases unmatched.

The chain combines TRBV29-1 with TRBJ1-1; D is unresolved. This CDR3 comprises 13 residues. Germline assignment: CDR1 SQVTM and CDR2 ANQGSEA. The V end lost 0 bases, the J end lost 5 bases, and 10 bases lay between the germline ends. CDR3 nucleotide sequence: TGCAGCGTTGAAGACCAAATAGGGACTGAAGCTTTCTTT. Protein sequence: CSVEDQIGTEAFF.

The sample holds one count of this clone. The gene calls are TRBV19 and TRBJ1-4; 7 bases match TRBD1. The V gene end was trimmed by 5 bases and the J gene end by 8 bases; junction bases not matched to a gene: 11. The CDR3 runs to 15 residues. In germline, CDR1 is LNHDA, CDR2 SQIVND (reference sequence). CDR3 in amino acids: CASSSFGTASEKLFF. In DNA form, the CDR3 reads TGTGCCAGTAGTTCCTTTGGGACAGCCTCCGAAAAACTGTTTTTT.